The source of this T cell receptor (beta chain) is a study of cytomegalovirus exposure and HLA in healthy donors (TCRdb year 2017). Concerning the study at large: An earlier analysis of some 500 of the donors reported more than 250 Gb of sequence data and more than 90 million unique TCR beta sequences from 150 million to 200 million T cells. An early release covering about 600 HLA-typed donors comprised approximately 290 gigabases of sequencing data and 85 million to 100 million unique TCR sequences. Of the approximately 400 genotyped donors, roughly 85% fell in the genetic ancestry cluster associated with self-reported Caucasian donors. The aim of the study was to test whether cataloging public T cell receptors could identify signatures of past pathogen exposure. The study profiled the T cell repertoires of around 700 subjects by immunosequencing and related them to cytomegalovirus serostatus. In addition to the first cohort of hundreds of subjects, a separate validation cohort of about 120 different subjects was used. High-throughput TCR immunosequencing, statistical association of individual TCRs with disease status, and machine learning were combined to predict cytomegalovirus infection status. A later analysis re-examined previously published TCR beta repertoires from just over 650 donors and added high-resolution HLA genotyping to investigate patterns of TCR occurrence. The later analysis used no new phenotypic data to find candidate immune exposures, relying instead on TCR beta sequences and their occurrence across donors. To decide whether each TCR beta V gene segment behaved as functional or pseudogenic, an earlier analysis of some 580 of the donors relied on high-throughput TCR beta sequencing. Donor age, sex, ethnicity and CMV serostatus were collected together with the repertoire data. In a later genetic analysis, genome-wide SNP genotypes for about three fifths of the 666 donors were used, and that subset was treated as a discovery cohort. All discovery cohort repertoires had been generated using a single sequencing platform. Class I and class II HLA loci were covered by the typing at four-digit resolution. The number of donors typed differed by locus, with 629-630 for A, B, C, DRB1 and DQB1, around 520 for DQA1, 600 to 610 for DPA1, and around 460 for DPB1. Because of strong linkage in the cohort, roughly five DR-DQ haplotypes were treated as single units for association and clustering. Across 398 genotyped donors of the cohort, an average of approximately 240,000 unique TCR beta nucleotide sequences per donor were sequenced, and around 20% of those sequences were non-productive. Broader findings and caveats from the paper: For the cohort, immune exposure information was limited to CMV serostatus. Linkage disequilibrium might explain the correlated functional status among segregating V segments, but an unknown experimental factor could not be ruled out. In an earlier analysis of approximately 590 of the donors, most TCR beta V segments appeared in productive rearrangements about 87% or about 30% of the time, broadly matching IMGT annotations. According to a later analysis, TCR association rates differed among HLA loci, with DRB1 alleles showing the most associated TCRs and HLA-C alleles showing the fewest. HLA typing was unavailable for some donors at each locus, so association tests used only the typed subset. Strong co-occurrence of HLA alleles, especially DR and DQ, made assigning TCR associations to individual alleles difficult. The classifier was reported to diagnose cytomegalovirus status with high specificity and sensitivity in both the original cohort and the validation cohort. According to a later analysis, parvovirus B19, influenza, CMV and Epstein-Barr virus appeared linked to several top co-occurrence clusters. A later analysis found that most CMV-associated TCR beta chains appeared HLA-restricted, with HLA associations seemingly driven largely by CMV exposure. A further reported finding was that TCR beta sequences accurately predicted the HLA-A and HLA-B alleles for most subjects in the first cohort. In a later genetic analysis, a missense DCLRE1C variant was associated with V-gene and J-gene trimming of TCR beta chains, and the association was replicated in an independent cohort. Sequencing depth was assumed to be roughly uniform across donors in the presence/absence analyses, though that assumption may not hold. It was suggested by the authors that the approach could potentially be generalized to other disease states and immunological phenotypes. Because counts were too low, seventeen rarely observed V segments, including chromosome 9 orphons, were left out of the earlier analysis of approximately 580 of the donors. A total of 164 TCR beta chains were listed by the study as associated with cytomegalovirus. In a later genetic analysis, fewer N-insertions in productive TCRs were reported among donors in an Asian-associated ancestry cluster than the 666-donor mean. Specific HLA alleles were associated with around 18,000 TCR beta sequences at a false discovery rate of 0.05 in a later analysis. Three of the identified cytomegalovirus-associated TCR beta chains were confirmed in vitro to be specific for cytomegalovirus antigens. Across donors, most TCR sequences were observed very rarely, whereas some public TCRs were present in many individuals. Some IMGT-functional V segments, including TRBV6-2 and TRBV6-3, could not be told apart with the 87-base-pair reads, so those segments were excluded. The sequencing pipeline was judged likely to have produced a cluster of highly shared sequence variants as a technical artifact. In this cohort, only TCR beta chains were sequenced, and detectable features were limited by the absence of alpha or paired-chain data. In a later analysis, HLA-associated TCR beta chains were found to be more clonally expanded and to have lower generation probabilities than equally common non-associated chains.

As for this clone: It has no known antigen specificity. No per-base quality is available; no much larger clone lies one base away.

In total, 500 to 700 healthy bone marrow donors made up the cohort. At the time of sampling, all cohort members were nominally healthy, though unrecorded immune exposures were likely present. The donor tested CMV seronegative and was one of the 352 seronegative cohort members. Each donor provided a peripheral blood sample, and peripheral blood mononuclear cells were used for TCR beta sequencing. Genomic DNA was extracted from the blood cell samples with the Qiagen DNeasy Blood Extraction Kit. Libraries were constructed by the immunoSEQ multiplex PCR assay. For the multiplex PCR, a mixture combining 60 forward primers for TCR Vbeta segments and 13 reverse primers for TCR Jbeta segments was used. The CDR3 region of rearranged TCR beta genes was amplified from genomic DNA with a multiplex PCR assay. The Illumina HiSeq System was used to sequence the amplified TCR beta libraries as 87-base-pair reads. Regarding the original processing steps: In a later analysis, tens of millions of unique TCR beta chains were counted across the 500 to 850 repertoires, and roughly 11 million of these chains were shared by at least two donors. A nearest-neighbor algorithm error-corrected the raw reads and collapsed the reads into unique sequences, merging closely related sequences to remove PCR and sequencing errors. V, D and J gene segments were assigned by aligning CDR3 sequences to IMGT reference sequences. Each retained sequence needed at least a six-nucleotide match to both a V gene segment and a J gene segment. A rearrangement was called productive if the CDR3 had no stop codons and remained in frame with V and J, and every other rearrangement was called non-productive. CDR3 was defined according to IMGT convention as the region running from the second conserved V-encoded cysteine to the conserved J-encoded phenylalanine. The earlier analysis of about 570 of the donors excluded any sequence lacking an unambiguous match to a single V gene segment. An earlier analysis of a few hundred of the donors called V segments functional above 56.7% productive rearrangements and segregating when the between-donor standard deviation exceeded 5%. A statistical classification framework was developed to diagnose cytomegalovirus status using the catalog of TCR beta chain sequences. V and J gene assignment, in a later analysis, came from comparing TCR nucleotide sequences with IMGT/GENE-DB human TR gene sequences. In a later analysis, CDR3 sequences and most-parsimonious VDJ recombination scenarios were assigned using the TCRdist pipeline. In a later analysis, each TCR beta chain was defined by its CDR3 amino acid sequence together with its V-gene family, and reads lacking a unique V-gene family were excluded. In a later analysis, around 650 highly shared, low-generation-probability nucleotide sequences were removed to address suspected cross-contamination and a sequencing artifact. A later analysis calculated a clonal expansion index for each public chain from normalized within-repertoire ranks of inferred template counts. Generation probabilities in a later analysis came from a VDJ recombination model fitted to out-of-frame rearrangements, and those results were checked against IGoR. Hypergeometric tests were used in a later analysis to score TCR-TCR, TCR-HLA and TCR-CMV co-occurrence, with a repertoire-size bias correction applied to the TCR pairs. In a later analysis, false discovery rates were estimated by permuting HLA or CMV assignments 20 times. A later analysis grouped co-occurring TCRs with DBSCAN, adding TCRdist sequence similarity when clustering within HLA-allele-positive subsets. Repertoires with fewer than 30,000 or more than 120,000 public chains, plus five repertoires with anomalous nucleotide sharing, were excluded from co-occurrence clustering. This is the immuneACCESS table as TCRdb keeps it, with only in-frame sequences that have V and J called. A part of the clones is gone; compared with another copy, unresolved V genes explain less than half, and the rest is unexplained. That table gives V, J and clone size, and the DNA gave D and trimming. The sample yields 150,000 to 200,000 clones; roughly four fifths were counted once. The top ten clones comprise 1.5% to 2% of the sample.

There are 11 amino acids in the CDR3, from cysteine to phenylalanine inclusive. CDR3 DNA only is kept here, 33 bases in frame from base 1. CDR1 LNHDA and CDR2 SQIVND are derived from the germline V gene (reference sequence). V and J are truncated by 3 bases and 8 bases respectively, leaving an intervening sequence of 7 bases. This receptor was identified in a woman aged 18-29 years in good health and CMV-seronegative. Sequencing was performed on PBMCs. The sequence is built from TRBV19 and TRBJ1-1; matching of 6 bases hints at TRBD1 as the D gene. The encoded CDR3 is CASSMQGEAFF. The bases are TGTGCCAGTAGTATGCAGGGGGAAGCTTTCTTT.